This T cell receptor (beta chain) originates from a study of T cell repertoires in cytomegalovirus infection. TCRdb re-derived calls from the reads in MiXCR, one entry per CDR3 protein. The sample consists of more than 90,000 distinct CDR3 sequences, about 9.5% of them appearing once. This clonotype was recorded at least ten times. The antigen is unknown. V was clipped by 5 bases and J by 4 bases, with 24 bases between them. Germline V gene data show CDR1 as MNHEY and CDR2 as SVGEGT. The CDR3 has 17 residues. Sequencing was performed on PBMCs, sequenced either directly or after in vitro stimulation (not recorded which). The TCR comes from a human donor in good health (CMV status not recorded). Some clones in this sample may be carry-over from other donors' samples. The chain has TRBV6-2 or TRBV6-3 and TRBJ2-7, with D possibly being TRBD1 or TRBD2 (5 bases each). CDR3 coding DNA: TGTGCCAGCAGTAAAAGACTTTGGGGACGAGGGATTTACGAGCAGTACTTC. Translating gives CASSKRLWGRGIYEQYF.